This T cell receptor beta chain was sequenced in a study of T-cell memory formation after mild COVID-19. Trimming cost V 4 bases and J 5 bases; bases outside gene matches: 11. CDR1 and CDR2 from the germline V gene are SQVTM and ANQGSEA. The CDR3 extends over 15 amino acids. TCRdb redid the calling of the 5' RACE reads with MiXCR, one entry per CDR3 protein. This sample has around 310,000 distinct CDR3 sequences; 20% to 25% occur once, and the top ten carry around 20%. The sample taken for sequencing was PBMCs or a T cell subset sorted from them (not recorded which). This TCR derives from a man between 18 and 35 years old who had mild COVID-19 (a few samples of this study predate the infection). Cell type and time point are not known. V gene TRBV29-1 combines with J gene TRBJ2-5; 9 bases map to TRBD1. CDR3 residues: CSVVSATGTGETQYF. CDR3 DNA: TGCAGCGTTGTTTCGGCTACCGGGACAGGGGAGACCCAGTACTTC.